These 2 T cell receptor beta chains were sequenced from one sample in a study of blood T cells in healthy people across ages. Next came a second PCR, run for about 7 to 12 cycles, which used a sample-barcoded 5' primer along with a J-beta primer mix. TCRdb recomputed calls from the 5' RACE reads with MiXCR, one row per CDR3 protein. The repertoire has about 780,000 distinct CDR3 sequences, 46% of them found once; the top ten carry 18%. Sequenced: blood. These receptors originate from a man of 80 years or more in good health.

This clonotype was seen at least ten times. The chain links TRBV20-1 to TRBJ2-5, with TRBD1 matching 9 bases. This CDR3 is 13 amino acids long. V shed 7 bases, J shed 7 bases, and the junction held 10 bases outside the gene matches. Germline V gene sequence: CDR1 DFQATT, CDR2 SNEGSKA (reference sequence). Here the CDR3 reads CSGLGQGDRTQYF. CDR3 DNA sequence: TGCAGTGGCCTGGGACAGGGCGACAGGACCCAGTACTTC.

This clonotype was counted only a few times. The chain joins TRBV20-1 to TRBJ1-6, with D unresolved. The CDR3 totals 14 residues. Looked up from germline, CDR1 is DFQATT and CDR2 is SNEGSKA (reference sequence). The V gene lost 2 bases and the J gene lost 5 bases, with 10 bases spanning the gap. CDR3 sequence (DNA): TGCAGTGCTAGATTTCATAGGGATAATTCACCCCTCCACTTT. It specifies CSARFHRDNSPLHF.